This T cell receptor beta chain came from a study of graft-versus-host responses after intestinal transplantation. Overall study: Recipients got multivisceral, liver-intestinal, or isolated intestinal transplants. The whole recipient group had anti-thymocyte globulin induction followed by tacrolimus and steroids for roughly three years. General study findings and limits: Clonal ratios of graft-versus-host to host-versus-graft in allografts were high for patients exhibiting graft-donor T cell macrochimerism. Recipient marrow held GvH clones, some first seen in ileum or blood.

The CDR3 runs 12 residues. Germline V gene lookup returns CDR1 GTSNPN and CDR2 SVGIG (reference sequence). Trimming took 3 bases from V and 6 from J, leaving 8 bases between them. Note on this clone: Its antigen is currently unknown.

The method was immunoSEQ multiplex PCR; TCRdb's version includes in-frame clones alone and lacks a portion of them. The sample carries roughly 64,000 clones, over 90% recorded once. This TCR came from a human donor who was the organ donor for an intestinal transplant. The source material was unstimulated CD8+ T cells sorted from spleen or lymph node cells, sampled before transplant. The chain joins TRBV30 to TRBJ2-2, with D possibly being TRBD1 (5 bases). This CDR3 reads CAWSQGPGELFF. As DNA, the CDR3 is TGTGCCTGGAGCCAGGGTCCCGGGGAGCTGTTTTTT.